This T cell receptor beta chain was captured in a study of T cells in Graves' hyperthyroidism and ophthalmopathy. Overall study results and limits: Peripheral blood also featured most of the thyroid clonotypes expanded above 0.001. Ophthalmopathy, as predicted by the model, came a median 6.5 months after the prediction.

This clonotype was seen at least ten times. As yet, its antigen is unknown. Pregnant or lactating patients were excluded, as were those with uncontrolled infection or other autoimmune disease. RNA transcripts provided the source from which TCR beta CDR3 regions were amplified. With the HTBI primer set, the TCR CDR3 went through a first round of RT-PCR. From the multiplex PCR reads, TCRdb called clonotypes with MiXCR, one entry per CDR3 protein. The table has about 510,000 distinct CDR3 sequences, 14% seen once. V was pared by 4 bases and J by 2 bases, with 9 bases between. Germline V CDR1 and CDR2: SGHRS, YFSETQ. The CDR3 length is 13 residues.

The TCR sequence derives from a woman in her thirties or forties with Graves' hyperthyroidism. The genes are TRBV5-1 and TRBJ1-1, with D maybe TRBD1 (6 bases). The source material was blood. CDR3 in DNA: TGCGCCAGCAGCCGGACAGCCAACACTGAAGCTTTCTTT. Amino acids: CASSRTANTEAFF.